Listed below are T cell receptor beta chains from one sample, sequenced in a study of shared clonotypes between healthy human individuals. Produced via immunoSEQ multiplex PCR; TCRdb's table is partial and in-frame only. The sample includes about 1 million clones, roughly 70% of them seen just once. Sequences were obtained from memory CD4+ T cells sorted from blood. The receptors originated from a man aged 18 to 35 in good health. CDR3s include the opening cysteine and the closing phenylalanine or tryptophan. D genes are given only for firm matches. The size entry is marked missing in some rows and otherwise reads once, few, many or a size class.

D: NA; V: TRBV7-9; size: NA; J: TRBJ1-5; DNA: TGTGCCAGCAGCGAACCCCGTTGGGGTGGGAATCAGCCCCAGCATTTT; CDR3: CASSEPRWGGNQPQHF
D: NA; V: TRBV18; size: NA; J: TRBJ1-4; DNA: TGTGCCAGCTCCCGAGACAGAGCAACTAATGAAAAACTGTTTTTT; CDR3: CASSRDRATNEKLFF
D: NA; V: TRBV14; size: NA; J: TRBJ1-2; DNA: TGTGCCAGCAGCCGGGGTCTCGCCGACTACACCTTC; CDR3: CASSRGLADYTF
D: NA; V: TRBV19; size: NA; J: TRBJ1-4; DNA: TGTGCCAGTAGCATTACAGGATCCCTGGATGAAAAACTGTTTTTT; CDR3: CASSITGSLDEKLFF
D: TRBD2; V: TRBV4-1; size: NA; J: TRBJ2-7; DNA: TGCGCCAGCAGCCAAGTCGGAAGGACTAGCGTTGGCGAGCAGTACTTC; CDR3: CASSQVGRTSVGEQYF
D: NA; V: TRBV10-2; size: NA; J: TRBJ1-1; DNA: TGCGCCAGCAGGGACAATTCGGGCACTGAAGCTTTCTTT; CDR3: CASRDNSGTEAFF
D: NA; V: TRBV2; size: NA; J: TRBJ2-1; DNA: TGTGCCAGCAGTGAAATGGTTGGGCAGTTCTTC; CDR3: CASSEMVGQFF
D: NA; V: TRBV5-1; size: NA; J: TRBJ2-7; DNA: TGCGCCAGCAGCTTGGCCCTTCCGTACGAGCAGTACTTC; CDR3: CASSLALPYEQYF
D: NA; V: TRBV6-1; size: NA; J: TRBJ2-2; DNA: TGTGCCAGTAGATACACCCCCGGGGAGCTGTTTTTT; CDR3: CASRYTPGELFF
D: NA; V: TRBV10-1; size: NA; J: TRBJ2-2; DNA: TGCGCCAGCAGTGAGTCCCGGCTGGGCACCGGGGAGCTGTTTTTT; CDR3: CASSESRLGTGELFF
D: TRBD1; V: TRBV2; size: many; J: TRBJ2-3; DNA: TGTGCCAGCATCCGAGGGCAGGGGGGCACAGATACGCAGTATTTT; CDR3: CASIRGQGGTDTQYF
D: TRBD1; V: TRBV19; size: once; J: TRBJ1-1; DNA: TGTGCCAGTACCACGAACCCCCGCAGGGGGACGCAGAACACTGAAGCTTTCTTT; CDR3: CASTTNPRRGTQNTEAFF
D: NA; V: TRBV11-3; size: NA; J: TRBJ1-5; DNA: TGTGCCAGCAGCCTAAATCCAGGGGATCAGCCCCAGCATTTT; CDR3: CASSLNPGDQPQHF
D: NA; V: TRBV7-2; size: NA; J: TRBJ1-2; DNA: TGTGCCAGCAGCCCTACCTGGTTGGGGGGCTACACCTTC; CDR3: CASSPTWLGGYTF
D: NA; V: TRBV4-1; size: NA; J: TRBJ1-1; DNA: TGCGCCAGCAGCCTAACGGGGGACGGTCGGACTGAAGCTTTCTTT; CDR3: CASSLTGDGRTEAFF
D: TRBD2; V: TRBV7-2; size: NA; J: TRBJ2-3; DNA: TGTGCCAGCAGCTCGGGACTAGCGGGAGCTAGCACAGATACGCAGTATTTT; CDR3: CASSSGLAGASTDTQYF
D: NA; V: TRBV11-2; size: NA; J: TRBJ2-6; DNA: TGTGCCAGCAGCTTAGTGTCTTACGGTGCAGGGGCCAACGTCCTGACTTTC; CDR3: CASSLVSYGAGANVLTF
D: TRBD1; V: TRBV9; size: NA; J: TRBJ1-6; DNA: TGTGCCAGCAGCGCGGGACAGGTTAATTCACCCCTCCACTTT; CDR3: CASSAGQVNSPLHF
D: TRBD1; V: TRBV5-6; size: NA; J: TRBJ2-5; DNA: TGTGCCAGCAGCTTTTGGACAGGGGCCCAAGAGACCCAGTACTTC; CDR3: CASSFWTGAQETQYF
D: TRBD1; V: TRBV9; size: NA; J: TRBJ1-6; DNA: TGTGCCAGCAGCGCCGGACAGGGCAGTTCACCCCTCCACTTT; CDR3: CASSAGQGSSPLHF